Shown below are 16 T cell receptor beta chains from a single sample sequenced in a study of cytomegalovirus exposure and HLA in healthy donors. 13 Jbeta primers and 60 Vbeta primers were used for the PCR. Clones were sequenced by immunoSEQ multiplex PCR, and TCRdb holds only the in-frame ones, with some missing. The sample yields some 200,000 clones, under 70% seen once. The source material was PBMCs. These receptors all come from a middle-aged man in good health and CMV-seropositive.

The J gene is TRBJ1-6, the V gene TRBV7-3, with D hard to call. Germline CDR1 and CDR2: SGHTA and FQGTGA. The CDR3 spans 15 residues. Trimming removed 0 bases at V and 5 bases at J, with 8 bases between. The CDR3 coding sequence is TGTGCCAGCAGCTTAACGGCACAGAATAATTCACCCCTCCACTTT. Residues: CASSLTAQNNSPLHF.

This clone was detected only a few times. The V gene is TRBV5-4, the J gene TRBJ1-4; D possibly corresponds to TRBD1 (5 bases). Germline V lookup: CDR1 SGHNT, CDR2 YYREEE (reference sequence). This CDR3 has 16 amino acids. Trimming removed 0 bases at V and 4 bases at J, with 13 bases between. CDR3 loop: CASSLGSGLGNEKLFF. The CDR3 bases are TGTGCCAGCAGCTTGGGGTCAGGGCTCGGTAATGAAAAACTGTTTTTT.

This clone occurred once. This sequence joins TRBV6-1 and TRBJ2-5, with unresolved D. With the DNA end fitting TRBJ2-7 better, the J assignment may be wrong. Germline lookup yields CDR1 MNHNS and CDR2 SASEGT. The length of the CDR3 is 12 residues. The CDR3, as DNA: TGTGCCAGCAGTGAAGCCCGCCTCGAGCAGTACTTC. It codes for CASSEARLEQYF.

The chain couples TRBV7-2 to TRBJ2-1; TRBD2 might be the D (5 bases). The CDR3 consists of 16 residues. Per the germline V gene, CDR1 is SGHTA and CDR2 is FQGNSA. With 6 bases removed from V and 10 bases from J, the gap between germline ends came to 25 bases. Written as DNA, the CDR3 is TGTGCCAGCAGATCAACTATGGGAACTAGAGGTAACGAGCAGTTCTTC. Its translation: CASRSTMGTRGNEQFF.

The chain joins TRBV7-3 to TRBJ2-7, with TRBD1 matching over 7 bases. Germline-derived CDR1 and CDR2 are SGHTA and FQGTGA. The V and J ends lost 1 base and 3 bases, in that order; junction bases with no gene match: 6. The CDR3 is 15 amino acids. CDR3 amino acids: CASSLISGGYYEQYF. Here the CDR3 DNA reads TGTGCCAGCAGCTTAATTTCAGGGGGATACTACGAGCAGTACTTC.

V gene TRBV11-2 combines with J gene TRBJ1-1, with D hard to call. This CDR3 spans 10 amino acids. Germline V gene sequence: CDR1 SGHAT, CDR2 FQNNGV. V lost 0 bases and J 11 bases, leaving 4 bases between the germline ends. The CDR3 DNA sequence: TGTGCCAGCAGCTTAGAGCAGGCTTTCTTT. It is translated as CASSLEQAFF.

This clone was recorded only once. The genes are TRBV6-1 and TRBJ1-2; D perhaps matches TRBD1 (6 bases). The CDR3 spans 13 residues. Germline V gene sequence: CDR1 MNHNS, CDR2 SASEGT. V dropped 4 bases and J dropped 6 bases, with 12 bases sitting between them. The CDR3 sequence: CASSVRGGNGYTF. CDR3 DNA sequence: TGTGCCAGCAGTGTAAGGGGGGGGAATGGCTACACCTTC.

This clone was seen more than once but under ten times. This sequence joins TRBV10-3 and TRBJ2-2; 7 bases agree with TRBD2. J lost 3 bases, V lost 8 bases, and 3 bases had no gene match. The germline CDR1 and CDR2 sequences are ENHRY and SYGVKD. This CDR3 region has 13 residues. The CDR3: CAIAGRDTGELFF. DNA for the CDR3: TGTGCCATCGCAGGGAGGGACACCGGGGAGCTGTTTTTT.

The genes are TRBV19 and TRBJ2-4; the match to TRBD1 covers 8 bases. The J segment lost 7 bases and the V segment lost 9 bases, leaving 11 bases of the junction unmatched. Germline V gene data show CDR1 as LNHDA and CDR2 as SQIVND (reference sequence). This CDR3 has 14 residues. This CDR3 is CASRSSGDRNIQYF. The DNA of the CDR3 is TGTGCCAGCCGGTCCTCAGGGGACAGGAACATTCAGTACTTC. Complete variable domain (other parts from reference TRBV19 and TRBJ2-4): DGGITQSPKYLFRKEGQNVTLSCEQNLNHDAMYWYRQDPGQGLRLIYYSQIVNDFQKGDIAEGYSVSREKKESFPLTVTSAQKNPTAFYLCASRSSGDRNIQYFGAGTRLSVL.

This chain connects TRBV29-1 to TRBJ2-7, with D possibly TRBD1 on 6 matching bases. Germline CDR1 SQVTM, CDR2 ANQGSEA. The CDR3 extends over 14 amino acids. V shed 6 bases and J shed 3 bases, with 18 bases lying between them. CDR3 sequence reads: CSVTTGAAGYEQYF. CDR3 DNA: TGCAGCGTCACGACAGGAGCGGCGGGCTACGAGCAGTACTTC.

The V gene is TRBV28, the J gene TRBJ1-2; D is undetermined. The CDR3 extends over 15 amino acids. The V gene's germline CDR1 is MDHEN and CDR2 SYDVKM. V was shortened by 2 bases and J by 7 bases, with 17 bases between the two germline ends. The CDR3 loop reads CASSLSFGPRGGYTF. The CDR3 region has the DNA TGTGCCAGCAGTTTAAGCTTCGGGCCTCGGGGTGGCTACACCTTC.

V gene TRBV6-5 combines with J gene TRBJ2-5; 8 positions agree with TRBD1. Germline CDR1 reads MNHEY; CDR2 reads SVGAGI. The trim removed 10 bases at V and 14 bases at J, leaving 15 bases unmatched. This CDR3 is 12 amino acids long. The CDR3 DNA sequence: TGTGCCACCTCTTGGGGACAGGAGCCGAGATACTTC. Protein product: CATSWGQEPRYF.

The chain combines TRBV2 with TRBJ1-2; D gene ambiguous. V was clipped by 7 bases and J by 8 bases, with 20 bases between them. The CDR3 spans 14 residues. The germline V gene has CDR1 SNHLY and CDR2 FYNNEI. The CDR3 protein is CASTAGSRIAGYTF. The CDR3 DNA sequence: TGTGCCAGCACTGCCGGGTCTCGGATAGCGGGCTACACCTTC.

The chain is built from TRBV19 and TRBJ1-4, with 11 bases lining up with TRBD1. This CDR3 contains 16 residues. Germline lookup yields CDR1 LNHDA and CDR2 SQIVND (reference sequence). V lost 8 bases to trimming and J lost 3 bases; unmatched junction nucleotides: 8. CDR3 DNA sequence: TGTGCCAGTGGCCCCGGACAGGGGGCCTCTAATGAAAAACTGTTTTTT. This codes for CASGPGQGASNEKLFF.

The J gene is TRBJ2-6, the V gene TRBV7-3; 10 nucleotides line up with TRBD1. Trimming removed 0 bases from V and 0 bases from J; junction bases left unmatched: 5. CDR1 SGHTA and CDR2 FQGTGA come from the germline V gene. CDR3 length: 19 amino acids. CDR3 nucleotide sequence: TGTGCCAGCAGCTTAACGGGGACAGGGGCCTTCTCTGGGGCCAACGTCCTGACTTTC. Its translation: CASSLTGTGAFSGANVLTF. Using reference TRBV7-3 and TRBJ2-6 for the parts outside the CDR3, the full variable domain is GAGVSQTPSNKVTEKGKYVELRCDPISGHTALYWYRQSLGQGPEFLIYFQGTGAADDSGLPNDRFFAVRPEGSVSTLKIQRTERGDSAVYLCASSLTGTGAFSGANVLTFGAGSRLTVL.

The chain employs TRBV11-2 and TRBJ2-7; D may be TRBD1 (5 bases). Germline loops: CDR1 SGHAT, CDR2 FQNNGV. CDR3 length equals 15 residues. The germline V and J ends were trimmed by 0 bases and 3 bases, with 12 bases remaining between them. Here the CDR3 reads CASSLDRQFYYEQYF. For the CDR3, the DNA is TGTGCCAGCAGCTTAGACCGACAGTTTTACTACGAGCAGTACTTC.